This T cell receptor (beta chain) was documented in a study of blood T cell repertoires in COVID-19. Assay used: immunoSEQ multiplex PCR; TCRdb lists only in-frame clones, some missing. The sample lists some 400,000 clones; about 87% were seen once. The V end lost 5 bases, the J end lost 6 bases, and 10 bases lay between the germline ends. The CDR3 length is 13 residues. This clone was seen more than once but under ten times. The clonotype comes from an older woman with COVID-19, enrolled during active disease. The sequenced sample consisted of peripheral blood. The V call is TRBV12-3 or TRBV12-4, the J call TRBJ2-2, with D perhaps TRBD1 (6 bases). The CDR3 region has the DNA TGTGCCAGCAGTCCAGGGGTTCCCGGGGAGCTGTTTTTT. It translates to CASSPGVPGELFF.